This T cell receptor (beta chain) derives from a study of Graves' ophthalmopathy and Graves' hyperthyroidism (dated by TCRdb to the late 2010s). Looking at the study overall: Peripheral blood was collected at initial diagnosis, before any treatment. The study used TCR beta repertoire signatures to distinguish Graves' ophthalmopathy from Graves' hyperthyroidism and to predict progression to ophthalmopathy. In total, over 130 blood samples were TCR-sequenced: fewer than 50 ophthalmopathy, over 70 hyperthyroidism and around 17 hyperthyroidism-to-ophthalmopathy patients. To explore V-J signatures that separate ophthalmopathy from hyperthyroidism, a discovery set of about a hundred patients was enrolled, consisting of about 45 with ophthalmopathy and approximately 57 with stable hyperthyroidism. For independent validation, a separate cohort was made up of roughly 19 hyperthyroidism patients plus 17 patients who later progressed from hyperthyroidism to ophthalmopathy. In more than five hyperthyroidism patients, T-cell repertoires of thyroid tissue and blood were compared. Once sampling was done, hyperthyroidism patients were given methimazole at a starting dose of 30 mg daily, while ophthalmopathy patients were given high-dose intravenous methylprednisolone.

TCR beta CDR3 regions were amplified from RNA transcripts for repertoire sequencing. HTBI primers and the Qiagen OneStep RT-PCR kit were used in a first-round RT-PCR, which was followed by a second-round multiplex PCR, size selection and purification. The libraries underwent paired-end sequencing with 100 bp reads on an Illumina HiSeq2000. The paper's processing steps were these. SOAPnuke was used to process the reads, throwing out any read that had adapters, had uncalled bases, had a mean Phred below 15, or lacked an exact constant-primer or identifier match. COPE v1.2.5 was used to merge high-quality paired reads. Each unique nucleotide sequence was treated as a clonotype, and MiTCR v1.1 was used to align the clonotypes to the IMGT TRB V, D and J references. Analysis was restricted to V-J combinations with a frequency above 0.0001, which covered roughly 99% of repertoires. For each V-J combination, a TCR clonal expansion and chaos score was defined as F50 clonal expansion divided by the chaos observed in the TCRdist matrix. Welch's t-statistics and random forest were used to reduce features to about a dozen V-J combinations, which were fed into a naive Bayes classifier. The similarity between thyroid and blood repertoires was quantified using the Morisita-Horn index. Using fastp at Q25 and MiXCR, TCRdb reprocessed the public reads and kept productive beta chains. All rows with the same CDR3 protein become a single entry with the most common DNA and genes. The V and J calls shown here were made by TCRdb, not taken from the authors' results. This sample comprises fewer than 350,000 distinct CDR3 sequences, about a sixth of them detected only once. More than 9% of the sample goes to the ten largest clones.

Overall study results and their limits: In validation, the model predicted ophthalmopathy progression with 55% to 71% sensitivity and 72% to 80% specificity; roughly 11 predicted patients were CT-confirmed with GO in a median of 6.5 months. Most of the expanded thyroid clonotypes with a frequency above 0.001 were also detected in blood, and it was suggested that the thyroid immune response may be reflected by blood repertoires. Sample size was not statistically predetermined, and group allocation was not concealed from the investigators. The 13-signature model separated ophthalmopathy from stable hyperthyroidism with approximately 90% sensitivity and around 84% specificity in cross-validation, and 80%/75% in the test set.

The CDR3 runs 15 amino acids, cysteine and phenylalanine included. The CDR3 DNA has 45 bases and is translated from base 1. The germline V gene specifies SGHRS as CDR1 and YFSETQ as CDR2. V was cut back by 1 base and J by 0 bases, leaving a gap of 11 bases between them. The ophthalmopathy patients had moderately to severely active disease, with a Clinical Activity Score of 3 or higher, a NOSPECS grade of 4 or higher, and a disease duration of less than 3 months. Patients with other autoimmune diseases, uncontrolled infections, pregnancy or lactation were excluded from the study. Clinical symptoms, serum thyroxine, TRAb, thyroid ultrasound and orbital computed tomography formed the basis of the diagnosis. Using Ficoll-Paque density gradient centrifugation, PBMCs were isolated from about 9.4 ml of fresh peripheral blood. Total RNA was extracted with Trizol reagent and quality-checked on an Agilent 2100 Bioanalyzer.

This clonotype was observed at least ten times. Its antigen remains unidentified. Base qualities are missing; no much larger clone stands one base away. Sequences were obtained from peripheral blood. The chain uses TRBV5-1 and TRBJ2-7, with no confident D gene call. The receptor comes from an adult man with Graves' ophthalmopathy. The CDR3 here reads CASSLRPGTSYEQYF. The DNA sequence is as follows: TGCGCCAGCAGCTTGCGTCCGGGTACCTCCTACGAGCAGTACTTC.